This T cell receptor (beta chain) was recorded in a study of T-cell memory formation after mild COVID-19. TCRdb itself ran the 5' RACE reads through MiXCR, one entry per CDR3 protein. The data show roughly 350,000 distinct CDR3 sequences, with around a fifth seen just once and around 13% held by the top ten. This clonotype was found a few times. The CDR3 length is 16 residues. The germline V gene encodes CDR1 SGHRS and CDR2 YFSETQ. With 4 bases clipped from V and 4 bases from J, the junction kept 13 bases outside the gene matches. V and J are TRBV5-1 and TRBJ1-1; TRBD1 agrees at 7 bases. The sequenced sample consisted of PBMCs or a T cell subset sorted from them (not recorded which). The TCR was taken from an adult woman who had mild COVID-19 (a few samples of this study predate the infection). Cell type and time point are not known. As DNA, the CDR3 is TGCGCCAGCAGCGCTAACAGGGGAACAGGGGCCACTGAAGCTTTCTTT. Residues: CASSANRGTGATEAFF.